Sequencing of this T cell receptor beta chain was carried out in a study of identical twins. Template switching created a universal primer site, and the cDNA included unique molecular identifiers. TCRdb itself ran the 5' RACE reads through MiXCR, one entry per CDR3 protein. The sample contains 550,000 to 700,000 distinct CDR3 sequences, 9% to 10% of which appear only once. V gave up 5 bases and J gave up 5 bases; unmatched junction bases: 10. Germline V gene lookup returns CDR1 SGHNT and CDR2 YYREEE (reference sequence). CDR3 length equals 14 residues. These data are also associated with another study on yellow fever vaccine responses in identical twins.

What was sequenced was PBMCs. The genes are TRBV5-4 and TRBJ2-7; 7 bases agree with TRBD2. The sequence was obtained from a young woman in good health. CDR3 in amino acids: CASRSPGGGNEQYF. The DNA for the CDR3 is TGTGCCAGCAGATCCCCGGGAGGAGGAAACGAGCAGTACTTC.